The clone carrying this T cell receptor beta chain has only a few counts. Its antigen is as yet unknown. Trimming stripped 5 bases from V and 5 bases from J, with 7 bases between. The CDR3 consists of 12 residues. Looked up from germline, CDR1 is SEHNR and CDR2 is FQNEAQ (reference sequence). Every bit of the isolated RNA underwent reverse transcription, so sequencing read expressed TCRB transcripts. Generated by immunoSEQ multiplex PCR, the TCRdb table keeps only in-frame clones and is missing some. The sample yields more than 300,000 clones, around 12% seen once. These data belong to a study of beta chain features in type 1 diabetes. Study conclusions and caveats: TCRB CDR3 length was moderately but significantly reduced in all four CD4+ subsets of Type 1 diabetes patients.

This sequence joins TRBV7-9 and TRBJ2-1, with no clear D. This receptor was obtained from a woman aged 18-29 years with type 1 diabetes. Material: naive CD4+ T cells from blood. CDR3: CASSPVHNEQFF. Written as DNA, the CDR3 is TGTGCCAGCAGCCCCGTTCACAATGAGCAGTTCTTC.